This T cell receptor beta chain came from a study of OX40 agonist ivuxolimab in advanced cancers. Germline CDR1 MDHEN, CDR2 SYDVKM. The V gene lost 7 bases and the J gene lost 4 bases, with 20 bases spanning the gap. The CDR3 is 16 amino acids. This clone was seen only a few times. Clones were sequenced by immunoSEQ multiplex PCR, and TCRdb holds only the in-frame ones, with some missing. The sample has around 25,000 clones, approximately 80% seen once; the top ten hold around 24%. V gene TRBV28 combines with J gene TRBJ2-1; D ambiguous. The sequence came from an adult with an advanced solid tumor such as melanoma, head and neck, liver or kidney cancer. The specimen was CD4+ or CD8+ T cells sorted from blood, collected in a trial of the OX40 agonist ivuxolimab. CDR3 DNA: TGTGCCAGCAACCGACTGGAGCCCAAATTTTACAATGAGCAGTTCTTC. Translated, it gives CASNRLEPKFYNEQFF.